The present T cell receptor beta chain was sequenced within a study of HIV-infected children after antiretroviral therapy interruption. Study in general: In continuous treatment, analyzed samples were from weeks 0, 48 and 150. Broader study findings: The Gini coefficient of naive CD4+ repertoires rose, returning to baseline by 3 years. After treatment interruption started, naive CD4+ CDR3 overlap across time points dropped.

A 3' RACE protocol on RNA, with unique molecular identifiers, produced the TCR library. One entry per CDR3 protein results from TCRdb running MiXCR on the 3' RACE reads. The repertoire has more than 85,000 distinct CDR3 sequences, about 7% of them found once; the top ten carry about 1.1%. This clonotype came up many times. Its antigen is undetermined. After removal of 7 bases from V and 6 bases from J, the junction contained 5 bases not matched to a gene. CDR3 size: 13 residues. Germline CDR1 SGHVS, CDR2 FQNEAQ. Treatment here: PENTA 11 planned treatment interruption arm or continuous ART arm. This sequence originates from a pool of human donors with HIV. This chain joins TRBV7-8 and TRBJ2-7; 11 positions match TRBD2. The material was CD45RA+ CD4+ T cells from PBMCs, pooled from several time points, obtained from a donor given antiretroviral therapy, either interrupted or continuous. The subset: naive CD4+ CD45RA+ CD45RO- T cells. CDR3 DNA: TGTGCCAGCAAAGTAGCGGGAGGGCGCGAGCAGTACTTC. Protein: CASKVAGGREQYF.